One sample yielded the 7 T cell receptor beta chains listed below, sequenced in a study of a mutant IDH1 vaccine in newly diagnosed glioma. The time point here: baseline, week 1 (first vaccination visit). Indicated treatment: pre-vaccination baseline after standard-of-care therapy. Generated by immunoSEQ multiplex PCR, the TCRdb table keeps only in-frame clones and is missing some. The profile shows roughly 99,000 clones, about 90% of them singletons. This material consisted of PBMCs, taken from a glioma patient treated with radiotherapy, temozolomide or both. The receptor set was obtained from a woman in her forties or fifties with glioma.

This clone occurred once. The chain is built from TRBV5-1 and TRBJ2-3; maybe TRBD1 (6 bases). CDR3 length: 13 residues. V was clipped by 3 bases and J by 1 base, with 6 bases between them. The V gene's germline CDR1 is SGHRS and CDR2 YFSETQ. The CDR3 is CASSWTGTDTQYF. The CDR3 bases are TGCGCCAGCAGCTGGACAGGCACAGATACGCAGTATTTT.

V usage is TRBV13 and J usage is TRBJ2-7; TRBD2 is a possible D gene (7 bases). Per germline, CDR1 PRHDT and CDR2 FYEKMQ (reference sequence). Deletions cut 5 bases from V and 5 bases from J, with 16 bases between. CDR3 size: 14 residues. The CDR3 sequence: CASSHRGGANEQYF. For the CDR3, the DNA is TGTGCCAGCAGCCACCGAGGGGGGGCCAACGAGCAGTACTTC.

This rearrangement joins TRBV15 to TRBJ1-5; D gene unclear. Trimming pared 0 bases from V and 7 bases from J, leaving 13 bases between. This CDR3 is built from 15 residues. Germline V gives CDR1 LNHNV, CDR2 YYDKDF (reference sequence). The CDR3 DNA follows: TGTGCCACCAGCAGAGAGAGGAGGGTGACGCAGCCCCAGCATTTT. Residues: CATSRERRVTQPQHF.

The chain combines TRBV28 with TRBJ2-3; 8 nucleotides align to TRBD2. CDR3 size: 16 residues. The V gene's germline CDR1 is MDHEN and CDR2 SYDVKM. V lost 5 bases to trimming and J lost 2 bases; unmatched junction nucleotides: 9. CDR3 sequence (DNA): TGTGCCAGCAGTGCCTTAGCGGGGCAAAACACAGATACGCAGTATTTT. Amino acid sequence: CASSALAGQNTDTQYF.

This chain links TRBV6-6 with TRBJ2-1; TRBD2 matches at 7 bases. The CDR3 is 16 amino acids. Germline V lookup: CDR1 MNHNY, CDR2 SVGAGI (reference sequence). V lost 5 bases, J lost 4 bases, and 11 bases stayed unmatched. The CDR3 is CASSGGVSSVYNEQFF. The CDR3 region has the DNA TGTGCCAGCAGTGGGGGGGTTAGTAGCGTTTACAATGAGCAGTTCTTC.

Concerning this clone itself: Other DNA variants within this sample encode the same CDR3. This chain uses TRBV10-3 with TRBJ1-5; possible D gene TRBD1, 5 bases. The CDR3 is 14 amino acids. CDR1 is ENHRY and CDR2 is SYGVKD in the germline V gene. V was cut by 6 bases and J by 0 bases, with 9 bases left in between. The CDR3 loop reads CAISDDSSNQPQHF. CDR3 sequence (DNA): TGTGCCATCAGCGACGACAGTAGCAATCAGCCCCAGCATTTT.

This chain links TRBV28 with TRBJ2-5; D is undetermined. This CDR3 region has 14 residues. Germline values: CDR1 MDHEN, CDR2 SYDVKM. V dropped 0 bases and J dropped 5 bases, with 10 bases sitting between them. CDR3: CASSLWGGRETQYF. The CDR3 DNA follows: TGTGCCAGCAGTTTATGGGGTGGGCGGGAGACCCAGTACTTC.